What follows are 17 T cell receptor beta chains derived from one specimen sequenced in a study of cytomegalovirus exposure and HLA in healthy donors. Libraries were prepared by immunoSEQ multiplex PCR; TCRdb keeps only in-frame clonotypes and omits some of them. The table lists roughly 300,000 clones, around 87% of them singletons. The sequenced material came from PBMCs. The receptors were gathered from a woman aged 25-40 years in good health and CMV-seropositive.

The J gene is TRBJ2-7, the V gene TRBV4-2; D is tentatively TRBD1 or TRBD2 (5 bases each). The CDR3 consists of 14 residues. The V end was cut by 2 bases, the J end by 4 bases, with 12 bases between. Per the germline V gene, CDR1 is LGHNA and CDR2 is YNFKEQ. The CDR3 region has the DNA TGTGCCAGCAGCCAACAACGGGACGAGTACGAGCAGTACTTC. Translating gives CASSQQRDEYEQYF.

The chain recombines TRBV11-3 with TRBJ2-1, with D possibly being TRBD1 or TRBD2 (5 bases each). CDR1 and CDR2 (germline): SGHNT, YENEEA. The CDR3 is 14 amino acids. V was shortened by 5 bases and J by 2 bases, with 10 bases between the two germline ends. The CDR3, as DNA: TGTGCCAGCAGCCGGGACGGCCCCTACAATGAGCAGTTCTTC. Its protein product is CASSRDGPYNEQFF.

Remarks on this clone: One end of the junction fails to match germline, which may point to a read error. The J gene is TRBJ2-7, the V gene TRBV6-5; D might be TRBD2 (6 bases). The CDR3 covers 14 residues. CDR1 is MNHEY, CDR2 SVGAGI, per germline. CDR3 nucleotides: TGTGCCAGCAGTGACTCCGGGACTCTAATAGAGCAGTACTTC. This sequence encodes CASSDSGTLIEQYF.

V gene TRBV7-6 combines with J gene TRBJ2-5; D is uncertain. Germline V gene lookup returns CDR1 SGHVS and CDR2 FNYEAQ. Trimming stripped 1 base from V and 9 bases from J, with 15 bases between. This CDR3 is 14 amino acids long. The CDR3 here is CASSLGRPHPAQYF. The CDR3 region has the DNA TGTGCCAGCAGCTTAGGCAGACCACATCCGGCCCAGTACTTC.

The chain joins TRBV30 to TRBJ2-2, with 10 positions matching TRBD1. This CDR3 comprises 17 residues. The V segment lost 5 bases and the J segment 4 bases; nucleotides outside the gene matches: 13. CDR1 and CDR2 from the germline V gene are GTSNPN and SVGIG (reference sequence). The DNA of the CDR3 is TGTGCCTGGGATTCCGGGACAGGGGCGCTGGGCACCGGGGAGCTGTTTTTT. Protein sequence: CAWDSGTGALGTGELFF.

The V gene is TRBV4-3, the J gene TRBJ2-7; D remains unclear. Trimming took 0 bases from V and 0 from J, leaving 9 bases between them. This CDR3 has 15 residues. In germline, CDR1 is LGHNA, CDR2 YSLEER. The CDR3 DNA follows: TGCGCCAGCAGCCAAGACTTGGCTCTCTCCTACGAGCAGTACTTC. Amino acid sequence: CASSQDLALSYEQYF.

The chain carries TRBV5-4 and TRBJ2-5; the match to TRBD2 covers 14 bases. The CDR3 extends over 19 amino acids. The ends lost 3 bases at V and 4 bases at J; junction bases unmatched: 14. From germline, CDR1 is SGHNT and CDR2 YYREEE (reference sequence). The CDR3 region is CASSSTRRGTSGSPETQYF. The CDR3 DNA sequence: TGTGCCAGCAGCTCGACGAGGAGGGGGACTAGCGGGAGCCCAGAGACCCAGTACTTC.

The CDR3 spells CASSATGAYGYTF. As DNA, the CDR3 is TGTGCCAGTAGTGCGACAGGGGCCTATGGCTACACCTTC. The rearrangement uses TRBV19 and TRBJ1-2, with 8 bases fitting TRBD1. Germline V gives CDR1 LNHDA, CDR2 SQIVND (reference sequence). Trimming took 5 bases from V and 4 from J; bases not matched to a gene: 3. The CDR3 sequence is 13 residues long.

The rearrangement uses TRBV7-9 and TRBJ1-5; D ambiguous. The CDR3 contains 12 residues. The V gene lost 2 bases and the J gene lost 7 bases, with 6 bases spanning the gap. The germline V gene has CDR1 SEHNR and CDR2 FQNEAQ (reference sequence). This CDR3 is CASSLSEQPQHF. The CDR3 DNA reads TGTGCCAGCAGCTTATCTGAGCAGCCCCAGCATTTT.

The chain joins TRBV30 to TRBJ2-7; 9 bases align to TRBD1. CDR1 and CDR2 (germline): GTSNPN, SVGIG (reference sequence). This CDR3 is built from 16 residues. The V and J ends lost 2 bases and 2 bases, in that order; junction bases with no gene match: 10. CDR3 region: CAWSMGTGSSPYEQYF. CDR3 nucleotides: TGTGCCTGGAGTATGGGGACAGGGTCATCCCCCTACGAGCAGTACTTC.

V is TRBV6-1 and J is TRBJ2-5, with D possibly matching TRBD1 (5 bases). The CDR3 is 13 amino acids. Trimming removed 6 bases at V and 5 bases at J, with 13 bases between. Germline values: CDR1 MNHNS, CDR2 SASEGT. CDR3 nucleotide sequence: TGTGCCAGCAGGACCAGGGTTGTGGAGACCCAGTACTTC. It specifies CASRTRVVETQYF.

This chain uses TRBV28 with TRBJ2-7; D is possibly TRBD2 (6 bases). From germline, CDR1 is MDHEN and CDR2 SYDVKM. The V end was cut by 8 bases, the J end by 4 bases, with 12 bases between. The CDR3 totals 12 residues. The CDR3: CASEAGKYEQYF. The CDR3 nucleotides are TGTGCCAGCGAGGCGGGGAAGTACGAGCAGTACTTC. Looking up the rest from reference TRBV28 and TRBJ2-7 gives the full variable domain: DVKVTQSSRYLVKRTGEKVFLECVQDMDHENMFWYRQDPGLGLRLIYFSYDVKMKEKGDIPEGYSVSREKKERFSLILESASTNQTSMYLCASEAGKYEQYFGPGTRLTVT.

CDR3 protein: CASSGQGAREKNTIYF. The CDR3 nucleotides read TGTGCCAGCAGCGGACAGGGGGCGCGGGAGAAGAACACCATATATTTT. V is TRBV9 and J is TRBJ1-3; 10 bases line up with TRBD1. The CDR3 contains 16 residues. Germline CDR1 SGDLS, CDR2 YYNGEE. The trim removed 3 bases at V and 7 bases at J, leaving 10 bases unmatched.

Only one count was recorded for this clone. CDR3 DNA: TGTGCCAGCAGTCAAGGGGGCGACTACAATGAGCAGTTCTTC. It encodes CASSQGGDYNEQFF. The J gene is TRBJ2-1, the V gene TRBV7-9; TRBD1 agrees at 7 bases. Per the germline V gene, CDR1 is SEHNR and CDR2 is FQNEAQ (reference sequence). V lost 6 bases and J lost 3; bases outside the gene matches: 5. The CDR3 has 14 amino acids.

The chain uses TRBV7-2 and TRBJ2-7; D is tentatively TRBD1 or TRBD2 (5 bases each). The V gene lost 5 bases and the J gene lost 8 bases, with 16 bases spanning the gap. In germline, CDR1 is SGHTA, CDR2 FQGNSA. CDR3 length equals 13 residues. The CDR3 loop reads CASSLDPPGQQYF. As DNA, the CDR3 is TGTGCCAGCAGCCTAGACCCCCCGGGACAGCAGTACTTC.

The chain has TRBV15 and TRBJ2-7, with D perhaps matching TRBD1 (6 bases). The CDR3 extends over 14 amino acids. Germline lookup yields CDR1 LNHNV and CDR2 YYDKDF (reference sequence). Trimming took 3 bases from V and 1 from J, leaving 10 bases between them. CDR3 in DNA: TGTGCCACCAGCAGGGACAGAACGTCCTACGAGCAGTACTTC. It yields the protein CATSRDRTSYEQYF.

The CDR3 sequence is CASSRQGSSGNTIYF. Written as DNA, the CDR3 is TGTGCCAGCAGCAGACAGGGTTCCTCTGGAAACACCATATATTTT. The chain joins TRBV7-2 to TRBJ1-3; 7 bases are a match to TRBD1. The CDR3 length is 15 residues. CDR1 and CDR2 from the germline V gene are SGHTA and FQGNSA. The trim removed 5 bases at V and 0 bases at J, leaving 4 bases unmatched.